Reported below is one TCR beta chain. The antigen remains unidentified. This entry comes from a study of T cell responses to AZD1222 COVID-19 vaccine. About the research overall: Pooling covered second doses at about 4 or about 12 weeks.

Findings of the study overall: Per reports, nearly half of all spike-specific TCRs target regions that are unmutated in variants. Vaccine-related CD4 TCRs covered spike, predominating at 160-218 and 743-854.

Only in-frame clones appear in the TCRdb table, and some are missing; sequencing was by immunoSEQ multiplex PCR. The sample holds approximately 84,000 clones, approximately 91% seen once. The germline V gene has CDR1 SGHVS and CDR2 FQNEAQ. This CDR3 is 17 amino acids long. The germline V and J ends were trimmed by 4 bases and 7 bases, with 20 bases remaining between them. This sample comprised peripheral blood, obtained on day 0 of AZD1222 vaccination. The chain carries TRBV7-8 and TRBJ1-6, with D tentatively TRBD1 (5 bases). This TCR was recovered from an adult in good health. CDR3 loop: CASSSAVAGEGNSPLHF. CDR3 sequence (DNA): TGTGCCAGCAGCTCTGCCGTTGCGGGGGAAGGGAATTCACCCCTCCACTTT.